This is a list of T cell receptor beta chains from one sample in a study of blood T cell dynamics during melanoma immunotherapy. The assay was immunoSEQ multiplex PCR, and TCRdb's table has in-frame clones only and misses some. Here the sample spans 25,000 to 30,000 clones, over 70% being singletons. The material was blood, obtained from a patient treated with checkpoint blockade. The receptors come from a human donor with melanoma. CDR3s include the opening cysteine and the closing phenylalanine or tryptophan. Where a row states a size, it is once, few, many or the class of an expanded clone; other rows omit it.

v_call: TRBV9
j_call: TRBJ2-7
clone_size: few
cdr3_aa: CASSVALAGGYEQYF

v_call: TRBV7-2
j_call: TRBJ1-1
clone_size: NA
cdr3_aa: CASSLSRGLGSTEAFF

v_call: TRBV7-6
j_call: TRBJ2-5
clone_size: NA
cdr3_aa: CASSPSNRVSQETQYF

v_call: TRBV29-1
j_call: TRBJ1-5
clone_size: NA
cdr3_aa: CSVAEGAYSNQPQHF

v_call: TRBV5-6
j_call: TRBJ1-1
clone_size: NA
cdr3_aa: CASSWDSTEAFF

v_call: TRBV30
j_call: TRBJ1-1
clone_size: NA
cdr3_aa: CAWDQGARGTEAFF

v_call: TRBV7-9
j_call: TRBJ1-3
clone_size: NA
cdr3_aa: CASSPSMGNTIYF

v_call: TRBV19
j_call: TRBJ2-1
clone_size: NA
cdr3_aa: CASTPGTPTSGGINEQFF

v_call: TRBV27
j_call: TRBJ1-1
clone_size: NA
cdr3_aa: CASIRLGAGEAFF

v_call: TRBV10-2
j_call: TRBJ2-7
clone_size: once
cdr3_aa: CASSENPRATPSYEQYF

v_call: TRBV5-4
j_call: TRBJ2-5
clone_size: NA
cdr3_aa: CASSFGPFQETQYF

v_call: TRBV10-2
j_call: TRBJ2-5
clone_size: NA
cdr3_aa: CASRQGYETQYF

v_call: TRBV5-4
j_call: TRBJ2-7
clone_size: NA
cdr3_aa: CASSLDAGAYEQYF

v_call: TRBV13
j_call: TRBJ2-2
clone_size: medium-sized
cdr3_aa: CASTEAGGSTGELFF

v_call: TRBV10-3
j_call: TRBJ2-1
clone_size: NA
cdr3_aa: CAISESAENINEQFF

v_call: TRBV19
j_call: TRBJ2-5
clone_size: NA
cdr3_aa: CAVRAGRPQETQYF

v_call: TRBV27
j_call: TRBJ2-7
clone_size: NA
cdr3_aa: CASSLSGQGAREQYF

v_call: TRBV28
j_call: TRBJ2-4
clone_size: NA
cdr3_aa: CASSLMAGGIAKNIQYF

v_call: TRBV11-1
j_call: TRBJ2-7
clone_size: NA
cdr3_aa: CASSLDGGAYEQYF

v_call: TRBV4-1
j_call: TRBJ2-2
clone_size: NA
cdr3_aa: CASSPTSPGELFF

v_call: TRBV28
j_call: TRBJ1-5
clone_size: NA
cdr3_aa: CASSFVQGVFNQPQHF

v_call: TRBV30
j_call: TRBJ2-3
clone_size: NA
cdr3_aa: CAWSVDDTQYF

v_call: TRBV10-3
j_call: TRBJ1-1
clone_size: NA
cdr3_aa: CAISEPTGGNTEAFF

v_call: TRBV28
j_call: TRBJ2-7
clone_size: NA
cdr3_aa: CASSLEYEQYF

v_call: TRBV11-2
j_call: TRBJ2-3
clone_size: NA
cdr3_aa: CASSLSHSFTDTQYF

v_call: TRBV5-4
j_call: TRBJ2-1
clone_size: few
cdr3_aa: CASSFGQENEQFF

v_call: TRBV5-1
j_call: TRBJ2-7
clone_size: NA
cdr3_aa: CASSYLRDPHYEQYF

v_call: TRBV28
j_call: TRBJ1-4
clone_size: few
cdr3_aa: CASGLGELFF

v_call: TRBV6-1
j_call: TRBJ2-2
clone_size: NA
cdr3_aa: CASTHAGDTGELFF